Below are 6 T cell receptor beta chains sequenced from a single sample in a study of blood T cell repertoires in COVID-19. Sequenced by immunoSEQ multiplex PCR; TCRdb stores in-frame clones only, minus some. This sample has just over 250,000 clones, with approximately 79% found just once. The specimen was PBMCs or T cells enriched from blood (not recorded which). These receptors all come from a man in his thirties or forties with acute COVID-19.

This chain links TRBV11-2 with TRBJ2-5; TRBD1 agrees at 7 bases. The CDR3 is 15 residues long. Losses at the gene ends were 5 bases for V and 1 base for J; bases not matched to a gene: 7. Germline V gene lookup returns CDR1 SGHAT and CDR2 FQNNGV. The CDR3: CASSANRGIQETQYF. The CDR3 DNA reads as TGTGCCAGCAGCGCTAACAGGGGCATCCAAGAGACCCAGTACTTC.

With respect to this clone: A junction boundary mismatches the germline segment, possibly from a read error. The gene calls are TRBV5-1 and TRBJ2-5; 11 nucleotides align to TRBD2. Per germline, CDR1 SGHRS and CDR2 YFSETQ. This CDR3 has 18 residues. The CDR3 reads CASSSSGTSGPQRVTQYF. The CDR3, as DNA: TGTGCCAGCAGCTCCTCCGGGACTAGCGGTCCACAAAGGGTGACCCAGTACTTC. Full variable domain (rest looked up from reference TRBV5-1 and TRBJ2-5): KAGVTQTPRYLIKTRGQQVTLSCSPISGHRSVSWYQQTPGQGLQFLFEYFSETQRNKGNFPGRFSGRQFSNSRSEMNVSTLELGDSALYLCASSSSGTSGPQRVTQYFGPGTRLLVL.

The chain employs TRBV2 and TRBJ2-1; TRBD2 matches at 10 bases. The germline CDR1 and CDR2 sequences are SNHLY and FYNNEI. After removal of 3 bases from V and 12 bases from J, the junction contained 8 bases not matched to a gene. The CDR3 runs 14 residues. Here the CDR3 DNA reads TGTGCCAGCAGTGATTCTAGCGGGAGAGGGAGGCAGTTCTTC. Translating it yields CASSDSSGRGRQFF.

The chain uses TRBV11-2 and TRBJ2-3, with TRBD2 as a possible D gene (6 bases). Germline V gives CDR1 SGHAT, CDR2 FQNNGV. There are 15 residues in the CDR3. V shed 10 bases and J shed 2 bases, with 19 bases lying between them. The CDR3 nucleotides are TGTGCCATCCGCCTATGGCGGGAAACCACAGATACGCAGTATTTT. Protein sequence: CAIRLWRETTDTQYF.

The chain uses TRBV11-3 and TRBJ1-1; D is uncertain. CDR3 length: 12 residues. The V end was cut by 6 bases, the J end by 1 base, with 6 bases between. The germline gives CDR1 SGHNT, CDR2 YENEEA. The CDR3: CASSQKNTEAFF. As DNA, the CDR3 is TGTGCCAGCAGTCAGAAGAACACTGAAGCTTTCTTT. Variable domain in full (rest from reference TRBV11-3 and TRBJ1-1): EAGVVQSPRYKIIEKKQPVAFWCNPISGHNTLYWYLQNLGQGPELLIRYENEEAVDDSQLPKDRFSAERLKGVDSTLKIQPAELGDSAVYLCASSQKNTEAFFGQGTRLTVV.

Details on this clone: Other DNA sequences in the sample encode the same CDR3. The gene calls are TRBV3-1 (or the pseudogene TRBV3-2) and TRBJ1-5, with a tentative D call TRBD1 (5 bases). Trimming removed 1 base from V and 4 bases from J, with 8 bases in between. Germline CDR1 and CDR2: LGHDT and YNNKEL (reference sequence). This CDR3 is built from 14 residues. The CDR3 region is CASSQGGGNQPQHF. In DNA form, the CDR3 reads TGTGCCAGCAGCCAAGGTGGGGGGAATCAGCCCCAGCATTTT.